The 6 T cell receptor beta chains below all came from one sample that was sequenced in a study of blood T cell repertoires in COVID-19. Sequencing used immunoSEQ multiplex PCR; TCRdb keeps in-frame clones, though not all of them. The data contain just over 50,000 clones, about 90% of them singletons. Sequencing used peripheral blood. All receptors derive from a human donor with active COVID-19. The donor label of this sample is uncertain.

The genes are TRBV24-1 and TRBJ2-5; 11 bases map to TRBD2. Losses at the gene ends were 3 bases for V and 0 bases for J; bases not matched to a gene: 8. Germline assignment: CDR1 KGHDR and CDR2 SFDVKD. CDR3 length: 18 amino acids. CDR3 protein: CATSDPTSGGTNQETQYF. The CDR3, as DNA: TGTGCCACCAGTGATCCCACTAGCGGGGGAACGAACCAAGAGACCCAGTACTTC.

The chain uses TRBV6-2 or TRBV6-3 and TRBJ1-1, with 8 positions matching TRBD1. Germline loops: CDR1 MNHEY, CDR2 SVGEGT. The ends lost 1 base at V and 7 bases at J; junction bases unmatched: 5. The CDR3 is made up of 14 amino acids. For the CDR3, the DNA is TGTGCCAGCAGTTACTTATCGGGACAGGATGAAGCTTTCTTT. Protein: CASSYLSGQDEAFF.

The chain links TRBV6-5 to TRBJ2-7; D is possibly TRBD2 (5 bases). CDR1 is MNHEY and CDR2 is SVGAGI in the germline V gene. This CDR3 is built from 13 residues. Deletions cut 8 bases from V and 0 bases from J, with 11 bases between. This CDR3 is CASSLALSYEQYF. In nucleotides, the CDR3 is TGTGCCAGCTCCCTAGCACTCTCCTACGAGCAGTACTTC.

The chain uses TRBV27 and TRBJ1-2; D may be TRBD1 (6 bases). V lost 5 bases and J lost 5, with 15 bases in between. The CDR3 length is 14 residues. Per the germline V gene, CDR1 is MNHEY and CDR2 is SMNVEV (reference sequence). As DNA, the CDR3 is TGTGCCAGCAGTCTGACAGGCGAGGGGTATGGCTACACCTTC. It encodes CASSLTGEGYGYTF.

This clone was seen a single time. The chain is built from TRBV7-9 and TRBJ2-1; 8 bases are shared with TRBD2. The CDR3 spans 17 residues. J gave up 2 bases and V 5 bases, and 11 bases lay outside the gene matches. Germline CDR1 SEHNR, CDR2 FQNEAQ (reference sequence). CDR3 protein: CASSLRGLGIAYNEQFF. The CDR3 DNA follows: TGTGCCAGCAGCCTTAGGGGACTAGGGATCGCCTACAATGAGCAGTTCTTC.

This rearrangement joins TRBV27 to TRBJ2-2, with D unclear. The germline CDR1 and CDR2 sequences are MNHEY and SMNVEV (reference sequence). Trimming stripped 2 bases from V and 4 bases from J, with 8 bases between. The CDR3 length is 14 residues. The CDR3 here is CASSLRLITGELFF. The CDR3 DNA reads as TGTGCCAGCAGTTTACGGTTAATCACCGGGGAGCTGTTTTTT.